A few counts support the clone carrying this T cell receptor (beta chain). Its matching antigen is unknown. The source of the sample is a study of cytomegalovirus exposure and HLA in healthy donors. PCR employed 60 Vbeta and 13 Jbeta primers. Assay used: immunoSEQ multiplex PCR; TCRdb lists only in-frame clones, some missing. The data contain about 130,000 clones, around four fifths of them singletons. General study findings and limits: An analysis done earlier found most TCR beta V segments productive about 87% or about 30% of the time. TCR beta sequences reportedly predicted the HLA-A and HLA-B alleles of most subjects accurately. Sequencing had likely introduced a cluster of highly shared sequence variants as an artifact. Further analysis was carried out later, and it showed several of the most significant clusters appearing linked to common viral pathogens.

This CDR3 region has 14 residues. V was trimmed by 0 bases and J by 5 bases, leaving 10 bases between them. CDR1 and CDR2 (germline): LNHNV, YYDKDF (reference sequence). Sequencing was done on a sample of PBMCs. This chain uses TRBV15 with TRBJ1-2, with TRBD1 as a possible D gene (6 bases). This clonotype originated in a female donor in good health and CMV-seronegative. The chain's CDR3 is CATSRDTTGYGYTF. The CDR3 region has the DNA TGTGCCACCAGCAGAGATACAACAGGGTATGGCTACACCTTC.